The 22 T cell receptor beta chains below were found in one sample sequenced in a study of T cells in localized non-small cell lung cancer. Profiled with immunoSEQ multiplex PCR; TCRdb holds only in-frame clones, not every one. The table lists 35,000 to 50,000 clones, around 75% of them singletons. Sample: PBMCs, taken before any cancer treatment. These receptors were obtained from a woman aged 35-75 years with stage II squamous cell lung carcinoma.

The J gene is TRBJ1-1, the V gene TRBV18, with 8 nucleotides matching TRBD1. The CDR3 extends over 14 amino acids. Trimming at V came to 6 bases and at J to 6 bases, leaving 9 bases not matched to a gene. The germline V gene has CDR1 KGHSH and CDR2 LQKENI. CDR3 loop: CASSGLGQGAEAFF. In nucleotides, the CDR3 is TGTGCCAGCTCCGGGCTCGGACAGGGCGCTGAAGCTTTCTTT.

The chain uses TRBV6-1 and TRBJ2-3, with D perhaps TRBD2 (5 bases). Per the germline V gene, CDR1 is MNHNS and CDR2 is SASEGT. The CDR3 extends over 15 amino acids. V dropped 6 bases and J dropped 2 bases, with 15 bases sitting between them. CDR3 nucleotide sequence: TGTGCCAGCAGGGGTGGACTCTCTTTCACAGATACGCAGTATTTT. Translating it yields CASRGGLSFTDTQYF.

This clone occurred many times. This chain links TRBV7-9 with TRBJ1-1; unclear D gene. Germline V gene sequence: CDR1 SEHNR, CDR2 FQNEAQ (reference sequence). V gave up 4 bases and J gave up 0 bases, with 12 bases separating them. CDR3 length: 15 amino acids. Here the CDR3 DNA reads TGTGCCAGCAGCTCGAACAGCGCCCTGAACACTGAAGCTTTCTTT. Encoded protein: CASSSNSALNTEAFF. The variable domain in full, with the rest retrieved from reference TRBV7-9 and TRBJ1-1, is DTGVSQNPRHKITKRGQNVTFRCDPISEHNRLYWYRQTLGQGPEFLTYFQNEAQLEKSRLLSDRFSAERPKGSFSTLEIQRTEQGDSAMYLCASSSNSALNTEAFFGQGTRLTVV.

CDR3 residues: CASIRRALNTGELFF. The DNA of the CDR3 is TGTGCCAGCATCAGACGGGCTTTGAACACCGGGGAGCTGTTTTTT. V is TRBV21-1 and J is TRBJ2-2. TRBV21-1 is recorded as a pseudogene. The CDR3 length is 15 residues.

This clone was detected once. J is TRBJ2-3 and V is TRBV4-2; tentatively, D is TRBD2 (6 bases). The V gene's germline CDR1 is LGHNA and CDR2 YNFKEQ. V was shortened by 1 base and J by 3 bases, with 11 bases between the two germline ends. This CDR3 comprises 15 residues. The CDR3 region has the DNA TGTGCCAGCAGCCAAGGCGTTGGGGGGACAGATACGCAGTATTTT. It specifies CASSQGVGGTDTQYF.

CDR3 protein: CASSPGVTTNEKLFF. In DNA form, the CDR3 reads TGTGCCAGCAGCCCGGGGGTTACAACTAATGAAAAACTGTTTTTT. The chain joins TRBV9 to TRBJ1-4, with D perhaps matching TRBD1 (5 bases). The V gene lost 4 bases and the J gene lost 0 bases, with 10 bases spanning the gap. Germline values: CDR1 SGDLS, CDR2 YYNGEE. The CDR3 covers 15 residues.

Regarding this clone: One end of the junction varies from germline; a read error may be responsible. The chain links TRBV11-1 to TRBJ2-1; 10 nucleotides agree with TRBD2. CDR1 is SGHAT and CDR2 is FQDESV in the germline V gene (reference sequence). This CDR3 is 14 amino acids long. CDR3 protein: CASRLAGGSNEQFF. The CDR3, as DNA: TGTGCCAGCAGGTTAGCGGGAGGAAGCAATGAGCAGTTCTTC.

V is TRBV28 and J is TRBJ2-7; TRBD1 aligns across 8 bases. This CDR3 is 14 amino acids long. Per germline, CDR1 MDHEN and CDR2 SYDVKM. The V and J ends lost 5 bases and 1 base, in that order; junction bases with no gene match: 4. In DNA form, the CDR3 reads TGTGCCAGCAGTACAGGGGGAAATTCCTACGAGCAGTACGTC. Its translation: CASSTGGNSYEQYV.

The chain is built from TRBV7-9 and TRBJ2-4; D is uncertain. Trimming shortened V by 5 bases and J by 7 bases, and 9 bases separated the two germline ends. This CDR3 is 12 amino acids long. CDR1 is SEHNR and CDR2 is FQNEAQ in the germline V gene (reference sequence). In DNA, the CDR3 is TGTGCCAGCAGCCCTAACTCTAACATTCAGTACTTC. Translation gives CASSPNSNIQYF.

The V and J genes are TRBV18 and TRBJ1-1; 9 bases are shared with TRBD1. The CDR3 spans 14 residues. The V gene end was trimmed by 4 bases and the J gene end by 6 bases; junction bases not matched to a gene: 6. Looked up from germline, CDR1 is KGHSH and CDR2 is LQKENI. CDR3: CASSLGQGDSEAFF. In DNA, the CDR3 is TGTGCCAGCTCACTGGGACAGGGTGACTCTGAAGCTTTCTTT.

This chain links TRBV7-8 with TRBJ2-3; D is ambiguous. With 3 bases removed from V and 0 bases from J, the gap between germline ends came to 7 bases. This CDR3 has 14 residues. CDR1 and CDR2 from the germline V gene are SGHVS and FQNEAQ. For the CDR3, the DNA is TGTGCCAGCAGCTTTCTAGAGAGCACAGATACGCAGTATTTT. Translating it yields CASSFLESTDTQYF.

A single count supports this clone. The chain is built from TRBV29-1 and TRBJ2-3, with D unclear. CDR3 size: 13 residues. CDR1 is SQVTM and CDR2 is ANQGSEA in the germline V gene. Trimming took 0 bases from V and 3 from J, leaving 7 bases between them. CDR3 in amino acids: CSVEDQRTDTQYF. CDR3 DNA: TGCAGCGTTGAAGATCAGAGGACAGATACGCAGTATTTT.

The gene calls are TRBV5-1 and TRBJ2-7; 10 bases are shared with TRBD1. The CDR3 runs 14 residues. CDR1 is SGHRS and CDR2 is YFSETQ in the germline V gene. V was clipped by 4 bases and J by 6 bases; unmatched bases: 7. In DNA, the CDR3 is TGCGCCAGCAGCGAGACAGGGGGCATCAGCGAGCAGTACTTC. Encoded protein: CASSETGGISEQYF.

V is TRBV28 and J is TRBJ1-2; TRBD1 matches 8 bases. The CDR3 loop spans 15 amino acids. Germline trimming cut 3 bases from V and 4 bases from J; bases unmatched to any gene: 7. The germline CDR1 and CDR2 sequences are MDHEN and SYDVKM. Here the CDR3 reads CASSLLLGQGYGYTF. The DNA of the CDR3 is TGTGCCAGCAGTTTGCTCCTAGGACAGGGCTATGGCTACACCTTC.

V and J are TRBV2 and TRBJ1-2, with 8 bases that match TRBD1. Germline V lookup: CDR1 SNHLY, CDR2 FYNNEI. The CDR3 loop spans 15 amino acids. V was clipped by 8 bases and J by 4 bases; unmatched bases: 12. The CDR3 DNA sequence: TGTGCCAGCTCCCCTGGAACAGGGGGAGTCTATGGCTACACCTTC. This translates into CASSPGTGGVYGYTF.

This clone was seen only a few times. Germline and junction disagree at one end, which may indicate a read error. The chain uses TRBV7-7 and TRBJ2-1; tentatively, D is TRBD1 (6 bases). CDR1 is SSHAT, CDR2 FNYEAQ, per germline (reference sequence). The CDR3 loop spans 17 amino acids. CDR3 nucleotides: TGTGCTAGCAGCTCTTTACAGGGTAGAGGCTCCTACAATGAGCAGTTCTTC. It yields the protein CASSSLQGRGSYNEQFF.

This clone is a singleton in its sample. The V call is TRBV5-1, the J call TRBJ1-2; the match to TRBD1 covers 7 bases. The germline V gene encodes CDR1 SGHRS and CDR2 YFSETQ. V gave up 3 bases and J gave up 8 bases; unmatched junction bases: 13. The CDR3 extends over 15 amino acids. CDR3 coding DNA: TGCGCCAGCAGCTATGATACAGGGGCTCTCGGCGGCTACACCTTC. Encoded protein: CASSYDTGALGGYTF.

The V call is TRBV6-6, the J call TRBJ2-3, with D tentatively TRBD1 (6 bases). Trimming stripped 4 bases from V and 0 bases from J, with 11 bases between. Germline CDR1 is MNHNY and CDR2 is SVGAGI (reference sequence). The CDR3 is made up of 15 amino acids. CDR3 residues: CASSSGTGSTDTQYF. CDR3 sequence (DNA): TGTGCCAGCAGTTCTGGCACAGGGAGCACAGATACGCAGTATTTT.

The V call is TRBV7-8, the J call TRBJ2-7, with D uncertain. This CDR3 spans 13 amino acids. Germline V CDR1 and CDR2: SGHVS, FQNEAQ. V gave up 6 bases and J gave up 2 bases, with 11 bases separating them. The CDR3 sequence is CASRPRAAYEQYF. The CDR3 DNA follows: TGTGCCAGCAGACCTAGGGCAGCCTACGAGCAGTACTTC.

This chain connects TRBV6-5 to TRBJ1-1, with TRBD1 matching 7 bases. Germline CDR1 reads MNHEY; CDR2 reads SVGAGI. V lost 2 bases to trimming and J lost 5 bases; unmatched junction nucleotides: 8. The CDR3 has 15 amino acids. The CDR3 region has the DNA TGTGCCAGCAGTTACGAGACAGGGAGGGGAACTGAAGCTTTCTTT. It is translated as CASSYETGRGTEAFF.

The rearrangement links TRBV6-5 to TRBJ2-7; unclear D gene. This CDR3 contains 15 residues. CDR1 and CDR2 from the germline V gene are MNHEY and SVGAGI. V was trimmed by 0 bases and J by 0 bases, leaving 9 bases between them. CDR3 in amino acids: CASSYSRPGSYEQYV. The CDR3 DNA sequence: TGTGCCAGCAGTTACTCCCGCCCAGGCTCCTACGAGCAGTACGTC.

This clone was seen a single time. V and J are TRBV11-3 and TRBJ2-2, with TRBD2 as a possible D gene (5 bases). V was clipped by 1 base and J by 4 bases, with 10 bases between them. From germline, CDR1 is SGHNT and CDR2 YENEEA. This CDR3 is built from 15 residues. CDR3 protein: CASSLGGHTTGELFF. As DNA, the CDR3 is TGTGCCAGCAGCTTAGGAGGGCACACCACCGGGGAGCTGTTTTTT.